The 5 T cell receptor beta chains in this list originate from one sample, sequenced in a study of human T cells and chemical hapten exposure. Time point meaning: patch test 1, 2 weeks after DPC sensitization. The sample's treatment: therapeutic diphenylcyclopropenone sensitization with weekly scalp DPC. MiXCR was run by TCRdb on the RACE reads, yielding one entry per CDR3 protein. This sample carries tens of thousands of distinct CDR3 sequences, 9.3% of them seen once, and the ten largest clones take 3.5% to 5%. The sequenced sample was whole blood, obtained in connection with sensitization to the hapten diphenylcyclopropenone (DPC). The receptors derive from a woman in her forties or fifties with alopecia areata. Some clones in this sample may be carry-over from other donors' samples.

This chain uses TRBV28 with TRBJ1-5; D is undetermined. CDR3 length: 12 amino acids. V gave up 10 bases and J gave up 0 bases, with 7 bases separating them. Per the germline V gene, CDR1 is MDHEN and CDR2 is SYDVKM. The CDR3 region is CATTDSNQPQHF. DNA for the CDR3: TGTGCCACCACAGATAGCAATCAGCCCCAGCATTTT.

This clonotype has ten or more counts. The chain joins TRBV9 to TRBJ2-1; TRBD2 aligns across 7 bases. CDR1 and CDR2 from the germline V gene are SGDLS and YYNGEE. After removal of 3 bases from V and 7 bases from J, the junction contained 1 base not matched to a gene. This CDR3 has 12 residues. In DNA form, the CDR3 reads TGTGCCAGCAGCGGGACTAGTAATGAGCAGTTCTTC. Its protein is CASSGTSNEQFF.

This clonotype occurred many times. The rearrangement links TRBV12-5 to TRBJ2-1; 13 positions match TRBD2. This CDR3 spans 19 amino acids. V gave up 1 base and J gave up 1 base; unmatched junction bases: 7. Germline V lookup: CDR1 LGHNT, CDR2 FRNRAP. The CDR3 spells CASGLAPRLAGGSYNEQFF. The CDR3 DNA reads TGTGCTAGTGGTTTGGCCCCCAGACTAGCGGGAGGATCCTACAATGAGCAGTTCTTC.

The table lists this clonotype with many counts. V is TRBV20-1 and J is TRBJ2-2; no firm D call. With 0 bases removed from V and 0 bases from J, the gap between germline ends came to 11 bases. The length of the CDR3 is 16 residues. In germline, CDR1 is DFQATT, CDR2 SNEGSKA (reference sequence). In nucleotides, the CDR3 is TGCAGTGCTAGAGAACGGCGCTTCTCGAACACCGGGGAGCTGTTTTTT. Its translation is CSARERRFSNTGELFF.

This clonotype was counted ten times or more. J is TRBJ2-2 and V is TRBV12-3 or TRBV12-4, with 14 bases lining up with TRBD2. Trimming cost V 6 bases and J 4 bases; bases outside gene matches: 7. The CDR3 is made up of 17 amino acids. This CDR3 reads CASSKGLAGDGTGELFF. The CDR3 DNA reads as TGTGCCAGCAGCAAGGGACTAGCGGGAGATGGCACCGGGGAGCTGTTTTTT.